Shown below are 13 T cell receptor beta chains from a single sample sequenced in a study of human T cells and chemical hapten exposure. Unfractionated whole blood yielded total RNA. In TCRdb, the 5' RACE reads were re-called with MiXCR into one record per CDR3 protein. The sample contains about 110,000 distinct CDR3 sequences, around 20% of which appear only once. The receptor source for this set is a human donor in good health.

This chain connects TRBV6-5 to TRBJ1-1; D unclear. This CDR3 spans 14 amino acids. CDR1 is MNHEY and CDR2 is SVGAGI in the germline V gene. V lost 2 bases to trimming and J lost 4 bases, with 11 bases between them. The CDR3 DNA follows: TGTGCCAGCAGTTACGAGGGTGCCTCCACTGAAGCTTTCTTT. Encoded protein: CASSYEGASTEAFF.

There are many counts of this clonotype. CDR3 region: CATSDSPDRGRGLAGGKEQFF. DNA of the CDR3: TGTGCCACCAGTGATTCCCCGGACAGGGGAAGGGGACTAGCGGGAGGGAAGGAGCAGTTCTTC. The rearrangement links TRBV24-1 to TRBJ2-1; 16 bases align to TRBD2. CDR1 and CDR2 (germline): KGHDR, SFDVKD. V shed 2 bases, J shed 10 bases, and the junction held 19 bases outside the gene matches. The CDR3 spans 21 residues.

The chain carries TRBV30 and TRBJ2-1; 7 bases are a match to TRBD2. Germline V gives CDR1 GTSNPN, CDR2 SVGIG (reference sequence). Trimming removed 2 bases from V and 11 bases from J; junction bases left unmatched: 12. The CDR3 loop spans 14 amino acids. CDR3 loop: CAWSISSGAPKQFF. CDR3 DNA: TGTGCCTGGAGTATCTCTAGCGGAGCCCCGAAGCAGTTCTTC.

A few counts support this clonotype. This chain's CDR3 is CASSAGTGSTDTQYF. The CDR3 nucleotides read TGTGCCAGCAGTGCGGGGACAGGGTCTACCGATACGCAGTATTTT. This sequence joins TRBV6-1 and TRBJ2-3; TRBD1 matches at 9 bases. The V and J ends lost 4 bases and 6 bases, in that order; junction bases with no gene match: 8. This CDR3 contains 15 residues. Germline values: CDR1 MNHNS, CDR2 SASEGT.

The CDR3 loop reads CASSLLGWGRVTGELFF. In nucleotides, the CDR3 is TGTGCCAGCAGCCTTCTCGGTTGGGGGCGAGTTACCGGGGAGCTGTTTTTT. The V call is TRBV11-3, the J call TRBJ2-2; D may be TRBD1 (6 bases). From germline, CDR1 is SGHNT and CDR2 YENEEA. Trimming stripped 5 bases from V and 5 bases from J, with 21 bases between. The CDR3 has 17 residues.

This clonotype was seen ten or more times. V gene TRBV5-1 combines with J gene TRBJ1-4; D is possibly TRBD1 (6 bases). CDR1 and CDR2 (germline): SGHRS, YFSETQ. V dropped 0 bases and J dropped 5 bases, with 11 bases sitting between them. The CDR3 is 15 amino acids. The CDR3 bases are TGCGCCAGCAGCTTGGATGGGACAAGAAATGAAAAACTGTTTTTT. Protein: CASSLDGTRNEKLFF.

This clonotype was recorded a few times. The chain joins TRBV20-1 to TRBJ1-4; 8 nucleotides align to TRBD1. CDR1 is DFQATT, CDR2 SNEGSKA, per germline (reference sequence). The V and J ends lost 1 base and 11 bases, in that order; junction bases with no gene match: 6. The CDR3 has 13 residues. The DNA of the CDR3 is TGCAGTGCTAGAGTGCAGGGGGCTTCGAAACTGTTTTTT. Amino acids: CSARVQGASKLFF.

This sequence joins TRBV14 and TRBJ2-3; D is undetermined. Trimming shortened V by 4 bases and J by 4 bases, and 9 bases separated the two germline ends. The CDR3 extends over 13 amino acids. CDR1 and CDR2 from the germline V gene are SGHDN and FVKESK. For the CDR3, the DNA is TGTGCCAGCAGCCTAATTCGCGCAGATACGCAGTATTTT. Translating it yields CASSLIRADTQYF.

This clonotype has only a few counts. This rearrangement joins TRBV7-8 to TRBJ1-1, with D possibly TRBD1 on 5 matching bases. V lost 3 bases, J lost 8 bases, and 10 bases lay in between. Germline CDR1 reads SGHVS; CDR2 reads FQNEAQ. The CDR3 has 12 amino acids. CDR3 DNA sequence: TGTGCCAGCAGCTTTTCGGCAGGGGAAGCTTTCTTT. It specifies CASSFSAGEAFF.

V and J are TRBV6-6 and TRBJ2-1, with TRBD2 identical over 12 bases. J was trimmed by 6 bases and V by 2 bases; bases with no gene match: 5. The CDR3 spans 16 residues. The germline V gene has CDR1 MNHNY and CDR2 SVGAGI (reference sequence). CDR3 in DNA: TGTGCCAGCAGTTACAAACTAGCGGGAGGTACCAATGAGCAGTTCTTC. It encodes CASSYKLAGGTNEQFF.

V gene TRBV12-3 or TRBV12-4 combines with J gene TRBJ2-1; 9 bases align to TRBD2. This CDR3 has 16 amino acids. V gave up 5 bases and J gave up 5 bases; unmatched junction bases: 10. CDR3 nucleotides: TGTGCCAGCAGTCCCATCGTAGCGGGAGCAGACAATGAGCAGTTCTTC. Its protein is CASSPIVAGADNEQFF.

The V gene is TRBV7-2, the J gene TRBJ1-4, with TRBD1 matching over 8 bases. After removal of 1 base from V and 8 bases from J, the junction contained 3 bases not matched to a gene. Germline CDR1 reads SGHTA; CDR2 reads FQGNSA. The CDR3 extends over 14 amino acids. This CDR3 reads CASSLVTGAEKLFF. The CDR3, as DNA: TGTGCCAGCAGCTTAGTGACAGGGGCAGAAAAACTGTTTTTT. Full variable domain (remainder filled in from reference TRBV7-2 and TRBJ1-4): GAGVSQSPSNKVTEKGKDVELRCDPISGHTALYWYRQSLGQGLEFLIYFQGNSAPDKSGLPSDRFSAERTGGSVSTLTIQRTQQEDSAVYLCASSLVTGAEKLFFGSGTQLSVL.

This chain connects TRBV10-3 to TRBJ2-3; TRBD2 matches 10 bases. Looked up from germline, CDR1 is ENHRY and CDR2 is SYGVKD. The CDR3 consists of 16 residues. Trimming at V came to 4 bases and at J to 4 bases, leaving 8 bases not matched to a gene. The CDR3 loop reads CAISALLAGVADTQYF. CDR3 nucleotide sequence: TGTGCCATCAGTGCCCTTCTAGCGGGAGTGGCAGATACGCAGTATTTT.